The sample holds many counts of the clone carrying this TCR beta chain. Its antigen is as yet unknown. Time point here: healthy volunteer bleed at 6 weeks. The authors extracted total RNA from unfractionated whole blood. Unique molecular identifiers were affixed to discrete cDNA molecules within the library. As handled by the study authors: Per sample, the median was approximately 100,000 TCRs, with values from around 24,000 to 710,000. TCRdb independently ran MiXCR on the RACE reads; one entry per CDR3 protein. The V and J calls here are based on TCRdb, not the publication. Of fewer than 50,000 distinct CDR3 sequences in the sample, 3% to 4.5% were seen once. This entry comes from a study of human T cells and chemical hapten exposure. Across the study: Across samples, TCR yields varied, mostly owing to small differences in pooled library volumes. Study results and caveats: TCRs at high frequency, those above 1 in 1000, did not change with DPC sensitization.

The V and J ends lost 1 base and 1 base respectively, with 14 bases between them. Germline V CDR1 and CDR2: LGHDT, YNNKEL (reference sequence). The CDR3 spans 17 residues. This clonotype was sampled from a human donor in good health. Some clones in this sample may be carry-over from other donors' samples. The rearrangement uses TRBV3-1 and TRBJ2-1; D gene unclear. Specimen: whole blood. The CDR3 sequence: CASSQGQGRLSYNEQFF. The CDR3 nucleotides read TGTGCCAGCAGCCAAGGGCAAGGACGCTTATCCTACAATGAGCAGTTCTTC.